The T cell receptor (beta chain) under discussion was sequenced for a study of early T cells in non-severe SARS-CoV-2 infection. Study-wide background: Sequencing of unsorted whole blood was done on bulk RNA, leaving chains unpaired. Study-wide results and limits: Matches to VDJdb favored anti-spike CD8 responses and missed private and CD4 specificities.

Molecules of cDNA were individually given unique molecular identifiers that were attached to them. From the 5' RACE reads, TCRdb called clonotypes with MiXCR, one entry per CDR3 protein. The data hold tens of thousands of distinct CDR3 sequences, with about 12% observed a single time. Only a few counts were recorded for this clonotype. What it recognizes is unknown. The sequencing input was whole blood. The source of this sequence is an adult who was a healthcare worker with PCR-confirmed SARS-CoV-2 infection or an uninfected control (not recorded which).

CDR3: CASKKGVSNQPQHF. CDR3 coding DNA: TGTGCCAGCAAGAAGGGAGTTAGCAATCAGCCCCAGCATTTT. The rearrangement joins TRBV6-2 or TRBV6-3 to TRBJ1-5; the D is unclear. V lost 7 bases and J 0 bases, leaving 10 bases between the germline ends. From germline, CDR1 is MNHEY and CDR2 SVGEGT. The CDR3 covers 14 residues.